These T cell receptor beta chains were read from a single sample in a study of blood T cell repertoires in COVID-19. Assay used: immunoSEQ multiplex PCR; TCRdb lists only in-frame clones, some missing. The sample includes roughly 180,000 clones, roughly 80% seen only once; the top ten take about 10%. Sequenced: peripheral blood. These receptor sequences come from a middle-aged woman with COVID-19, enrolled during active disease. CDR3s include the opening cysteine and the closing phenylalanine or tryptophan. Each record gives: clone size, V gene, D gene, J gene, CDR3 DNA, CDR3 protein. A D gene is named only where the DNA matches it firmly. Where a row states a size, it is once, few, many or the class of an expanded clone; other rows omit it.

clone size: -
V gene: TRBV5-4
D gene: TRBD2
J gene: TRBJ2-1
CDR3 DNA: TGTGCCAGCAGCTTGGTTTTGGCGGGGGGGCAGGGTGAGCAGTTCTTC
CDR3 protein: CASSLVLAGGQGEQFF

clone size: -
V gene: TRBV6-6
D gene: TRBD2
J gene: TRBJ2-3
CDR3 DNA: TGTGCCAGCACTCACGGGGCGGGAGGCACAGATACGCAGTATTTT
CDR3 protein: CASTHGAGGTDTQYF

clone size: -
V gene: TRBV15
D gene: -
J gene: TRBJ1-5
CDR3 DNA: TGTGCCACCAGCAGAGATCTTGGTGGACAGCTGAATCAGCCCCAGCATTTT
CDR3 protein: CATSRDLGGQLNQPQHF

clone size: -
V gene: TRBV19
D gene: -
J gene: TRBJ2-6
CDR3 DNA: TGTGCCAGTGAAGGGGGTGCCAACTCTGGGGCCAACGTCCTGACTTTC
CDR3 protein: CASEGGANSGANVLTF

clone size: -
V gene: TRBV12-3/TRBV12-4
D gene: TRBD2
J gene: TRBJ2-7
CDR3 DNA: TGTGCCAGCAGTTTGGGGGGGAATCACGAGCAGTACTTC
CDR3 protein: CASSLGGNHEQYF

clone size: -
V gene: TRBV19
D gene: TRBD2
J gene: TRBJ2-7
CDR3 DNA: TGTGCCAGTAGTATAGGTAGCGGGCCCATCTACGAGCAGTACTTC
CDR3 protein: CASSIGSGPIYEQYF

clone size: -
V gene: TRBV12-3/TRBV12-4
D gene: -
J gene: TRBJ1-2
CDR3 DNA: TGTGCCAGCAGTTTTCTAGGGGGTGGCTACACCTTC
CDR3 protein: CASSFLGGGYTF

clone size: -
V gene: TRBV7-9
D gene: -
J gene: TRBJ2-5
CDR3 DNA: TGTGCCAGCAGCCCCCCGCCACAGGGCCTAGCAGAGACCCAGTACTTC
CDR3 protein: CASSPPPQGLAETQYF

clone size: -
V gene: TRBV21-1
D gene: -
J gene: TRBJ2-1
CDR3 DNA: TGTGCCAGCAGCCCCCGGGGCGGGAGGGCCCACAATGAGCAGTTCTTC
CDR3 protein: CASSPRGGRAHNEQFF

clone size: -
V gene: TRBV7-2
D gene: -
J gene: TRBJ1-1
CDR3 DNA: TGTGCCAGCAGCTTCCGGAACGCGGGCGAGGGGGAGTTT
CDR3 protein: CASSFRNAGEGEF

clone size: -
V gene: TRBV27
D gene: TRBD2
J gene: TRBJ2-1
CDR3 DNA: TGTGCCAGCAGGGGACTAGCGGCATTCAATGAGCAGTTCTTC
CDR3 protein: CASRGLAAFNEQFF

clone size: -
V gene: TRBV19
D gene: TRBD1
J gene: TRBJ2-5
CDR3 DNA: TGTGCCAGTAGGACAGGGCCGCAAGAGACCCAGTACTTC
CDR3 protein: CASRTGPQETQYF

clone size: -
V gene: TRBV7-9
D gene: -
J gene: TRBJ1-2
CDR3 DNA: TGTGCCAGCAGCTTAGAACGCGGTGGCTACACCTTC
CDR3 protein: CASSLERGGYTF

clone size: -
V gene: TRBV5-4
D gene: TRBD1
J gene: TRBJ1-1
CDR3 DNA: TGTGCCAGCAGCTTCGACAGGGGGCGGAACACTGAAGCTTTCTTT
CDR3 protein: CASSFDRGRNTEAFF

clone size: -
V gene: TRBV28
D gene: TRBD1
J gene: TRBJ2-2
CDR3 DNA: TGTGCCAGCAGACAGGGGGGCTCGAACACCGGGGAGCTGTTTTTT
CDR3 protein: CASRQGGSNTGELFF

clone size: -
V gene: TRBV12-3/TRBV12-4
D gene: -
J gene: TRBJ1-2
CDR3 DNA: TGTGCCAGCAGTTTATCCGGGAACGCGGGCTACACCTTC
CDR3 protein: CASSLSGNAGYTF

clone size: -
V gene: TRBV5-4
D gene: -
J gene: TRBJ2-7
CDR3 DNA: TGTGCCAGCAGCTTACACGGAGCCAGGGTATCCTACGAGCAGTACTTC
CDR3 protein: CASSLHGARVSYEQYF

clone size: -
V gene: TRBV27
D gene: TRBD1
J gene: TRBJ2-1
CDR3 DNA: TGTGCCAGCAGTTTATGGACCCAGGGGGCGTCTTTATATTTCTTC
CDR3 protein: CASSLWTQGASLYFF

clone size: many
V gene: TRBV4-2
D gene: TRBD2
J gene: TRBJ2-1
CDR3 DNA: TGTGCCAGCAGCCAAGATGGTGGGACTAGAGTAGGTGATGAGCAGTTCTTC
CDR3 protein: CASSQDGGTRVGDEQFF

clone size: -
V gene: TRBV7-2
D gene: TRBD2
J gene: TRBJ2-2
CDR3 DNA: TGTGCCAGCAGCCCGCACGGCGGACTAGCGGTCACCGGGGAGCTGTTTTTT
CDR3 protein: CASSPHGGLAVTGELFF

clone size: -
V gene: TRBV29-1
D gene: TRBD1
J gene: TRBJ2-4
CDR3 DNA: TGCAGCGTTGAAGCCCGGACAGGGGCCAAAAACATTCAGTACTTC
CDR3 protein: CSVEARTGAKNIQYF

clone size: few
V gene: TRBV28
D gene: -
J gene: TRBJ1-6
CDR3 DNA: TGTGCCAGCAGTGGGGCAGGGGAGCATTCACCCCTCCACTTT
CDR3 protein: CASSGAGEHSPLHF

clone size: -
V gene: TRBV10-3
D gene: -
J gene: TRBJ2-3
CDR3 DNA: TGTGCCATCAGTGAAACAGGCCCCACAGATACGCAGTATTTT
CDR3 protein: CAISETGPTDTQYF

clone size: few
V gene: TRBV2
D gene: TRBD1
J gene: TRBJ1-2
CDR3 DNA: TGTGCCAGCAGTGAACGTCAGGGGACAGGGCCAAACTATGGCTACACCTTC
CDR3 protein: CASSERQGTGPNYGYTF

clone size: -
V gene: TRBV13
D gene: TRBD1
J gene: TRBJ1-6
CDR3 DNA: TGTGCCAGCAGGTGGACAGGAGAGGGTCATTCACCCCTCCACTTT
CDR3 protein: CASRWTGEGHSPLHF

clone size: -
V gene: TRBV3-1/TRBV3-2
D gene: -
J gene: TRBJ1-1
CDR3 DNA: TGTGCCAGCAGCCTTGGGGGGACCACTGAAGCTTTCTTT
CDR3 protein: CASSLGGTTEAFF

clone size: few
V gene: TRBV6-2/TRBV6-3
D gene: TRBD2
J gene: TRBJ2-7
CDR3 DNA: TGTGCCAGCAGTTCTTGGGGAGCGGGAGTTCGGGAGCAGTACTTC
CDR3 protein: CASSSWGAGVREQYF

clone size: -
V gene: TRBV30
D gene: -
J gene: TRBJ2-3
CDR3 DNA: TGTGCCTGGAGCCCCGGTACAGGCTACGATACGCAGTATTTT
CDR3 protein: CAWSPGTGYDTQYF

clone size: once
V gene: TRBV19
D gene: TRBD2
J gene: TRBJ2-1
CDR3 DNA: TGTGCCAGTAGAGCGGGAGAGCCGAATGAGCAGTTCTTC
CDR3 protein: CASRAGEPNEQFF

clone size: -
V gene: TRBV27
D gene: TRBD1
J gene: TRBJ1-5
CDR3 DNA: TGTGCCAGCAGTTGGGACAGGGTGCAGCCCCAGCATTTT
CDR3 protein: CASSWDRVQPQHF

clone size: -
V gene: TRBV19
D gene: TRBD1
J gene: TRBJ2-2
CDR3 DNA: TGTGCGTCGACAGGGGGCCCTGTAAACACCGGGGAGCTGTTTTTT
CDR3 protein: CASTGGPVNTGELFF

clone size: once
V gene: TRBV18
D gene: -
J gene: TRBJ1-5
CDR3 DNA: TGTGCCAGCTCACCAGGGGCTAGCAATCAGCCCCAGCATTTT
CDR3 protein: CASSPGASNQPQHF

clone size: -
V gene: TRBV7-3
D gene: TRBD1
J gene: TRBJ1-1
CDR3 DNA: TGTGCCAGCAGCTTAATGGGGACAGGGGTGTACACTGAAGCTTTCTTT
CDR3 protein: CASSLMGTGVYTEAFF

clone size: -
V gene: TRBV28
D gene: TRBD2
J gene: TRBJ2-6
CDR3 DNA: TGTGCCAGCAGTTCTAGCGGGGGTGGGGCCAACGTCCTGACTTTC
CDR3 protein: CASSSSGGGANVLTF

clone size: -
V gene: TRBV9
D gene: TRBD2
J gene: TRBJ2-4
CDR3 DNA: TGTGCCAGCAGCGTAATGACTAGCGGGGATTACAGGGGGGCCCAAGCCAAAAACATTCAGTACTTC
CDR3 protein: CASSVMTSGDYRGAQAKNIQYF

clone size: -
V gene: TRBV7-9
D gene: -
J gene: TRBJ1-2
CDR3 DNA: TGTGCCAGCAGCTTAGAATCAGGGCCCCTTGGGGGCTACACCTTC
CDR3 protein: CASSLESGPLGGYTF

clone size: few
V gene: TRBV11-2
D gene: -
J gene: TRBJ1-2
CDR3 DNA: TGTGCCAGCAGGCGGACAGACTACACCTTC
CDR3 protein: CASRRTDYTF

clone size: -
V gene: TRBV27
D gene: -
J gene: TRBJ2-1
CDR3 DNA: TGTGCCAGCAGTACCAGGGCTAGCGCCGAGCAGTTCTTC
CDR3 protein: CASSTRASAEQFF

clone size: -
V gene: TRBV29-1
D gene: -
J gene: TRBJ1-1
CDR3 DNA: TGCAGCGTTGTTGGGGGGAGAGGTGAAGCTTTCTTT
CDR3 protein: CSVVGGRGEAFF

clone size: -
V gene: TRBV14
D gene: -
J gene: TRBJ2-2
CDR3 DNA: TGTGCCAGCAGCAAGGGTTATCAGGGTCCCAACACCGGGGAGCTGTTTTTT
CDR3 protein: CASSKGYQGPNTGELFF

clone size: -
V gene: TRBV29-1
D gene: -
J gene: TRBJ1-3
CDR3 DNA: TGCAGTGTGGTGACAGTCGGAAACACCATATATTTT
CDR3 protein: CSVVTVGNTIYF

clone size: few
V gene: TRBV7-8
D gene: TRBD1
J gene: TRBJ1-6
CDR3 DNA: TGTGCCAGCAGCTTCCGGGACAGGACAAATTCACCCCTCCACTTT
CDR3 protein: CASSFRDRTNSPLHF

clone size: -
V gene: TRBV10-2
D gene: TRBD2
J gene: TRBJ2-2
CDR3 DNA: TGCGCCAGCAGTTCCCTTAGCGGGAGGCCCCACGCGAACACCGGGGAGCTGTTTTTT
CDR3 protein: CASSSLSGRPHANTGELFF

clone size: -
V gene: TRBV5-5
D gene: -
J gene: TRBJ1-1
CDR3 DNA: TGTGCCAGCAGCTGGCAATCGACAGGTACTGAAGCTTTCTTT
CDR3 protein: CASSWQSTGTEAFF

clone size: -
V gene: TRBV24-1
D gene: TRBD2
J gene: TRBJ2-7
CDR3 DNA: TGTGCCACCAGTGATTGTTTACTAGCGGGGGGAACCTACGAGCAGTACTTC
CDR3 protein: CATSDCLLAGGTYEQYF

clone size: -
V gene: TRBV5-5
D gene: TRBD1
J gene: TRBJ2-5
CDR3 DNA: TGTGCCAGCAGCTTCCGAGGGGGCTCGTACCAAGAGACCCAGTACTTC
CDR3 protein: CASSFRGGSYQETQYF

clone size: few
V gene: TRBV29-1
D gene: -
J gene: TRBJ1-2
CDR3 DNA: TGCAGCGTTGTGGGTCTGGGGGCGAGTGGCTACACCTTC
CDR3 protein: CSVVGLGASGYTF

clone size: -
V gene: TRBV28
D gene: TRBD1
J gene: TRBJ1-1
CDR3 DNA: TGTGCCAGCAGTTTTCAACAGGGGGTTGCTTTCTTT
CDR3 protein: CASSFQQGVAFF

clone size: few
V gene: TRBV7-2
D gene: TRBD2
J gene: TRBJ2-1
CDR3 DNA: TGTGCCAGCAGCGCCCGATTCGGGACTAGCGGATCCTACAATGAGCAGTTCTTC
CDR3 protein: CASSARFGTSGSYNEQFF

clone size: -
V gene: TRBV19
D gene: -
J gene: TRBJ1-4
CDR3 DNA: TGTGCCAGTAGTTACCGGGATCGGTGGGAAAAACTGTTTTTT
CDR3 protein: CASSYRDRWEKLFF

clone size: -
V gene: TRBV6-2/TRBV6-3
D gene: TRBD2
J gene: TRBJ2-7
CDR3 DNA: TGTGCCAGCAGTTACCCACTAGCGGGAGTCGAGCAGTACTTC
CDR3 protein: CASSYPLAGVEQYF

clone size: -
V gene: TRBV2
D gene: TRBD2
J gene: TRBJ2-5
CDR3 DNA: TGTGCCAGCAGTCCGGGAGGGCTTCAGAGGGAGACCCAGTACTTC
CDR3 protein: CASSPGGLQRETQYF

clone size: -
V gene: TRBV6-2/TRBV6-3
D gene: TRBD2
J gene: TRBJ2-1
CDR3 DNA: TGTGCCAGCAGTTTCGGGACTAGATTCAATGAGCAGTTCTTC
CDR3 protein: CASSFGTRFNEQFF

clone size: -
V gene: TRBV6-1
D gene: -
J gene: TRBJ2-1
CDR3 DNA: TGTGCCAGCAGTGAAACCGTTAGAGCGCAATTGAGCAATGAGCAGTTCTTC
CDR3 protein: CASSETVRAQLSNEQFF